This TCR beta chain was captured in a study of breast tumors, draining lymph nodes, adjacent tissues (dated by TCRdb to about 2016). About the investigation overall: TCR beta repertoires were compared across tumor, adjacent nontumor tissue and axillary lymph nodes obtained from breast cancer patients. In human breast cancer, the study set out to evaluate how tumor, surrounding tissue and draining lymph node repertoires relate to one another and whether T cells may move between these sites. Overall results and qualifications from the work: The data were considered consistent with the idea that most tumor T cells come from the lymph node and then expand in tumor tissue. Rather than being directly demonstrated, the conclusion that tumor T cells originate in lymph nodes was presented as consistent with a hypothesis. Tumor and nontumor tissue repertoires were significantly more similar in luminal-like than in basal-like breast cancer. Tumor T-cell repertoires showed less diversity than lymph node repertoires and more diversity than nontumor tissue repertoires, and tumor T-cell repertoires showed preferential V and J gene usage.

Instrument on record: Illumina HiSeq 2000. Multiplex PCR amplification was used to generate the TCR beta chain libraries. The amplified TCR beta chain products were analyzed by high-throughput sequencing. Through fastp at Q25 and MiXCR, TCRdb rebuilt clones from the public reads, retaining in-frame beta chains. A single entry per CDR3 protein holds the most common genes and DNA from its merged rows. For this sample there are approximately 100,000 distinct CDR3 sequences; over 20% appear just once. The ten top clones hold around 1.3% of the sample. According to the germline V gene (reference sequence), CDR1 reads DFQATT and CDR2 reads SNEGSKA. Between the V and J ends, shortened by 1 base and 4 bases respectively, the junction contains 11 bases. Measured from the cysteine to the phenylalanine, the CDR3 is 13 residues long. Only the CDR3 DNA is retained, 39 bases long and in frame from the first base.

In its sample, this clonotype was seen many times. Its antigen remains undetermined. Base quality data are lacking; no much larger clone is found one base away. The lymph node samples were taken from the axillary draining lymph nodes of breast cancer patients. The receptor was isolated from a female donor with breast cancer. Some clones in this sample may be carry-over from other donors' samples. Sequencing input: axillary lymph node tissue. The chain was built from TRBV20-1 and TRBJ2-7, with no reliable assignment of the D segment. The CDR3 in this case is CSARASSLYEQYF. DNA sequence: TGCAGTGCTAGAGCGTCCAGCTTATACGAGCAGTACTTC.